Shown below are 23 T cell receptor beta chains from a single sample sequenced in a study of cytomegalovirus exposure and HLA in healthy donors. Researchers ran the PCR with 60 Vbeta and 13 Jbeta primers. Assay used: immunoSEQ multiplex PCR; TCRdb lists only in-frame clones, some missing. The data contain about 160,000 clones, roughly 79% of them singletons. Sequenced input: PBMCs. The source of these receptors is a woman aged 50 to 65 in good health and CMV-seronegative.

Points on this clone: In the same sample, other DNA sequences code for this CDR3. The gene calls are TRBV28 and TRBJ1-2; a weak D match, TRBD1 (5 bases). The CDR3 has 13 residues. In germline, CDR1 is MDHEN, CDR2 SYDVKM. Trimming shortened V by 3 bases and J by 5 bases, and 10 bases separated the two germline ends. The DNA for the CDR3 is TGTGCCAGCAGTTTGGGGCAGAGTTATGGCTACACCTTC. It specifies CASSLGQSYGYTF.

The chain has TRBV19 and TRBJ1-5; 8 bases fit TRBD1. V dropped 7 bases and J dropped 4; count of bases not matched to a gene: 6. CDR1 and CDR2 from the germline V gene are LNHDA and SQIVND (reference sequence). The CDR3 has 14 amino acids. Here the CDR3 reads CASTEDRANQPQHF. Written as DNA, the CDR3 is TGTGCCAGTACCGAGGACAGGGCTAATCAGCCCCAGCATTTT.

This sequence joins TRBV7-9 and TRBJ2-7; 12 bases agree with TRBD2. There are 16 residues in the CDR3. The germline CDR1 and CDR2 sequences are SEHNR and FQNEAQ (reference sequence). V trimming: 3 bases; J trimming: 2 bases; junction bases outside the gene matches: 5. This CDR3 is CASSFLAGGFTYEQYF. CDR3 nucleotides: TGTGCCAGCAGCTTCCTAGCGGGAGGGTTCACCTACGAGCAGTACTTC.

The rearrangement uses TRBV10-2 and TRBJ2-3; 14 nucleotides agree with TRBD2. Losses at the gene ends were 6 bases for V and 6 bases for J; bases not matched to a gene: 17. Per germline, CDR1 WSHSY and CDR2 SAAADI. This CDR3 is built from 19 residues. In nucleotides, the CDR3 is TGCGCCAGCAGGGGGGGACTAGCGGGGGATCCAACTAATCTGGATACGCAGTATTTT. It codes for CASRGGLAGDPTNLDTQYF.

This sequence joins TRBV18 and TRBJ2-7; 7 bases match TRBD1. With V trimmed by 2 bases and J by 2 bases, 9 bases remained unmatched. Germline loops: CDR1 KGHSH, CDR2 LQKENI. The CDR3 sequence is 16 residues long. CDR3 region: CASSPGTANSAYEQYF. CDR3 bases: TGTGCCAGCTCACCAGGGACAGCGAATTCTGCCTACGAGCAGTACTTC.

This chain connects TRBV5-5 to TRBJ2-1, with D uncertain. The CDR3 extends over 15 amino acids. The germline V and J ends were trimmed by 1 base and 3 bases, with 11 bases remaining between them. Germline V CDR1 and CDR2: SGHKS, YYEKEE (reference sequence). CDR3 nucleotide sequence: TGTGCCAGCAGCTTGTTTTGGGCAGTCTACAATGAGCAGTTCTTC. Translating it yields CASSLFWAVYNEQFF.

This rearrangement joins TRBV7-2 to TRBJ1-5, with D possibly matching TRBD1 (5 bases). Germline lookup yields CDR1 SGHTA and CDR2 FQGNSA. V dropped 1 base and J dropped 4 bases, with 11 bases sitting between them. The CDR3 covers 15 residues. The CDR3: CASSLEPTVNQPQHF. The CDR3 region has the DNA TGTGCCAGCAGCTTAGAGCCGACAGTGAATCAGCCCCAGCATTTT.

CDR3 DNA sequence: TGTGCCAGCAGGGACAGGGGGAACTACGAGCAGTACTTC. It yields the protein CASRDRGNYEQYF. The rearrangement links TRBV28 to TRBJ2-7, with 10 bases identical to TRBD1. After removal of 6 bases from V and 3 bases from J, the junction contained 2 bases not matched to a gene. Looked up from germline, CDR1 is MDHEN and CDR2 is SYDVKM. The CDR3 runs 13 residues.

This chain joins TRBV7-9 and TRBJ1-1, with D tentatively TRBD1 (6 bases). Trimming cost V 2 bases and J 5 bases, with 18 bases left between them. The germline V gene encodes CDR1 SEHNR and CDR2 FQNEAQ (reference sequence). This CDR3 spans 16 amino acids. The CDR3 region has the DNA TGTGCCAGCAGCTTACCTCCGGGGGGCATCGGTACTGAAGCTTTCTTT. Translation gives CASSLPPGGIGTEAFF.

The J gene is TRBJ1-4, the V gene TRBV5-1; D perhaps matches TRBD1 (5 bases). The CDR3 sequence is 15 residues long. V lost 4 bases to trimming and J lost 3 bases, with 13 bases between them. CDR1 and CDR2 (germline): SGHRS, YFSETQ. CDR3 in amino acids: CASSGAGLANEKLFF. The CDR3 DNA reads as TGCGCCAGCAGCGGGGCAGGGTTGGCTAATGAAAAACTGTTTTTT.

The chain recombines TRBV30 with TRBJ2-2; tentative D call: TRBD1 (6 bases). The CDR3 loop spans 15 amino acids. In germline, CDR1 is GTSNPN, CDR2 SVGIG (reference sequence). The ends were cut back, 5 bases at V and 2 bases at J, with 15 bases in the middle. In nucleotides, the CDR3 is TGTGCCTGGGGACCGGGACACAAAAACACCGGGGAGCTGTTTTTT. It translates to CAWGPGHKNTGELFF.

This clone has ten or more counts. The rearrangement links TRBV5-6 to TRBJ1-2, with D perhaps TRBD1 (6 bases). The length of the CDR3 is 13 residues. CDR1 is SGHDT, CDR2 YYEEEE, per germline. Trimming removed 0 bases at V and 9 bases at J, with 12 bases between. The CDR3, as DNA: TGTGCCAGCAGCTTGGTTGTCGGACAGAGCTACACCTTC. It yields the protein CASSLVVGQSYTF.

The chain employs TRBV10-2 and TRBJ1-1; D is undetermined. Germline V gene data show CDR1 as WSHSY and CDR2 as SAAADI. The CDR3 contains 13 residues. V was cut by 6 bases and J by 2 bases, with 10 bases left in between. This chain's CDR3 is CASSDNQNTEAFF. DNA for the CDR3: TGCGCCAGCAGCGACAACCAAAACACTGAAGCTTTCTTT.

The V gene is TRBV19, the J gene TRBJ1-2; TRBD1 might be the D (5 bases). CDR1 is LNHDA and CDR2 is SQIVND in the germline V gene (reference sequence). Trimming removed 6 bases from V and 4 bases from J, with 9 bases in between. The CDR3 totals 12 residues. The CDR3 bases are TGTGCCAGTAGCCAGGGCGGCTATGGCTACACCTTC. Its translation is CASSQGGYGYTF. The full variable domain, rest sourced from reference TRBV19 and TRBJ1-2, is DGGITQSPKYLFRKEGQNVTLSCEQNLNHDAMYWYRQDPGQGLRLIYYSQIVNDFQKGDIAEGYSVSREKKESFPLTVTSAQKNPTAFYLCASSQGGYGYTFGSGTRLTVV.

This sequence joins TRBV27 and TRBJ2-7; D is uncertain. The CDR3 loop spans 12 amino acids. Trimming stripped 5 bases from V and 5 bases from J, with 10 bases between. Germline values: CDR1 MNHEY, CDR2 SMNVEV (reference sequence). The CDR3 protein is CASSSSSHEQYF. The DNA for the CDR3 is TGTGCCAGCAGTAGTAGCAGCCACGAGCAGTACTTC.

The chain has TRBV19 and TRBJ2-2, with D maybe TRBD1 (6 bases). Trimming pared 0 bases from V and 6 bases from J, leaving 23 bases between. The germline V gene has CDR1 LNHDA and CDR2 SQIVND (reference sequence). The CDR3 has 19 residues. The CDR3 sequence: CASSIDLKNAGVGSGELFF. CDR3 coding DNA: TGTGCCAGTAGTATAGATCTGAAAAACGCAGGGGTCGGGTCCGGGGAGCTGTTTTTT.

CDR3 loop: CASSPTSTGGGSGNEKLFF. The CDR3 bases are TGTGCCAGCTCACCCACCTCGACAGGGGGGGGTTCTGGAAATGAAAAACTGTTTTTT. V and J are TRBV18 and TRBJ1-4; 9 nucleotides align to TRBD1. Germline V gene data show CDR1 as KGHSH and CDR2 as LQKENI. CDR3 length equals 19 residues. Trimming took 3 bases from V and 5 from J; bases not matched to a gene: 16.

The V and J genes are TRBV19 and TRBJ2-5; TRBD1 matches at 7 bases. V lost 5 bases to trimming and J lost 5 bases; unmatched junction nucleotides: 5. Per the germline V gene, CDR1 is LNHDA and CDR2 is SQIVND (reference sequence). The CDR3 is made up of 13 amino acids. This chain's CDR3 is CASSGGRGETQYF. DNA for the CDR3: TGTGCCAGTAGTGGAGGCAGGGGGGAGACCCAGTACTTC.

The V call is TRBV11-2, the J call TRBJ1-1; TRBD1 aligns across 9 bases. CDR1 and CDR2 (germline): SGHAT, FQNNGV. The CDR3 length is 17 residues. After removal of 1 base from V and 0 bases from J, the junction contained 6 bases not matched to a gene. CDR3 amino acids: CASSLGTGAGMNTEAFF. The CDR3 coding sequence is TGTGCCAGCAGCTTAGGGACAGGGGCAGGAATGAACACTGAAGCTTTCTTT.

V is TRBV7-8 and J is TRBJ2-4, with 7 positions matching TRBD1. Germline V gene lookup returns CDR1 SGHVS and CDR2 FQNEAQ. The CDR3 runs 15 residues. The trim removed 4 bases at V and 6 bases at J, leaving 9 bases unmatched. In nucleotides, the CDR3 is TGTGCCAGCAGCTCGCAGTCCTCAGGGGGAAACATTCAGTACTTC. Its translation: CASSSQSSGGNIQYF. Variable domain in full (rest from reference TRBV7-8 and TRBJ2-4): GAGVSQSPRYKVAKRGQDVALRCDPISGHVSLFWYQQALGQGPEFLTYFQNEAQLDKSGLPSDRFFAERPEGSVSTLKIQRTQQEDSAVYLCASSSQSSGGNIQYFGAGTRLSVL.

The chain uses TRBV6-1 and TRBJ2-3, with TRBD2 identical over 11 bases. Germline V lookup: CDR1 MNHNS, CDR2 SASEGT. V lost 6 bases, J lost 4 bases, and 6 bases stayed unmatched. The CDR3 totals 15 residues. CDR3 sequence reads: CASRVAGGLADTQYF. The CDR3, as DNA: TGTGCCAGCAGGGTAGCGGGGGGGCTGGCAGATACGCAGTATTTT.

The chain couples TRBV6-5 to TRBJ2-7; D might be TRBD2 (5 bases). Germline lookup yields CDR1 MNHEY and CDR2 SVGAGI. The CDR3 runs 14 residues. Trimming removed 6 bases from V and 6 bases from J, with 18 bases in between. CDR3 loop: CASSTSSYPSEQYF. Here the CDR3 DNA reads TGTGCCAGCAGCACTTCTAGCTATCCATCCGAGCAGTACTTC.

This clone was recorded only once. The V and J genes are TRBV15 and TRBJ2-7; 9 bases match TRBD2. The germline V gene encodes CDR1 LNHNV and CDR2 YYDKDF (reference sequence). The CDR3 extends over 15 amino acids. The ends lost 5 bases at V and 2 bases at J; junction bases unmatched: 7. The CDR3 sequence is CATSSGLANTYEQYF. Here the CDR3 DNA reads TGTGCCACCAGCTCCGGACTAGCGAACACCTACGAGCAGTACTTC.